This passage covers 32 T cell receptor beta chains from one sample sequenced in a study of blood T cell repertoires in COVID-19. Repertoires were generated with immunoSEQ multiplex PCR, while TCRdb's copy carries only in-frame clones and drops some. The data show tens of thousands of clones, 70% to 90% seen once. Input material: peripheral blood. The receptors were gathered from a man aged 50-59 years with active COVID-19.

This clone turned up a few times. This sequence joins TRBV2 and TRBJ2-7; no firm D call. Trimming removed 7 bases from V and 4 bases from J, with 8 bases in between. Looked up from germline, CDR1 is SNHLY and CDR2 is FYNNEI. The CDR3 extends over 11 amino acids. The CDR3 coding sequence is TGTGCCAGCAACCTAGGATACGAGCAGTACTTC. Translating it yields CASNLGYEQYF. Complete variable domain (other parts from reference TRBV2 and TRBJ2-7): EPEVTQTPSHQVTQMGQEVILRCVPISNHLYFYWYRQILGQKVEFLVSFYNNEISEKSEIFDDQFSVERPDGSNFTLKIRSTKLEDSAMYFCASNLGYEQYFGPGTRLTVT.

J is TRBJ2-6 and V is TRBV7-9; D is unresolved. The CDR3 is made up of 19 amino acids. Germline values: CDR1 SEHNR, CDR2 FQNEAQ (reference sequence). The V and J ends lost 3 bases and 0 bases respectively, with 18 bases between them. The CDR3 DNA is TGTGCCAGCAGCTTTACTTTTTCCAATCCTACCTCTGGGGCCAACGTCCTGACTTTC. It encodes CASSFTFSNPTSGANVLTF.

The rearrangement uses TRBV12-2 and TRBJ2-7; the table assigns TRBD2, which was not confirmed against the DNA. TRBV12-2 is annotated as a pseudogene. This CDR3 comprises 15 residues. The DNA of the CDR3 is TGTGCAAGTCGCTTTACTAGCGGGAGAGGCTACGAGCAGTACGTC. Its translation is CASRFTSGRGYEQYV.

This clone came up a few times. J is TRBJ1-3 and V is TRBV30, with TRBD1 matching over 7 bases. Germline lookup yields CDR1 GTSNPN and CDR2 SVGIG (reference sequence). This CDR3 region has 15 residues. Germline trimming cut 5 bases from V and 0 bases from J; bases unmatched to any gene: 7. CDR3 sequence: CAWVKTGLSGNTIYF. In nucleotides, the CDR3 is TGTGCCTGGGTTAAGACAGGGCTCTCTGGAAACACCATATATTTT.

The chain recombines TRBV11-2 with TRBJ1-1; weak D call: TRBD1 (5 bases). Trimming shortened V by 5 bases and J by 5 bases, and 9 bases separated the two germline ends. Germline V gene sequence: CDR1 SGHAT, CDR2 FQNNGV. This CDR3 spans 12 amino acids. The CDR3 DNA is TGTGCCAGCAGCCCGGGGGGAACTGAAGCTTTCTTT. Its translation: CASSPGGTEAFF.

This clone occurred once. Written as DNA, the CDR3 is TGTGCCAGCAGCCTAGGAGGTGATATCGGCTACACCTTC. Protein: CASSLGGDIGYTF. This chain joins TRBV4-2 and TRBJ1-2; D unclear. V was pared by 4 bases and J by 8 bases, with 14 bases between. The CDR3 is made up of 13 amino acids. Germline V gene data show CDR1 as LGHNA and CDR2 as YNFKEQ.

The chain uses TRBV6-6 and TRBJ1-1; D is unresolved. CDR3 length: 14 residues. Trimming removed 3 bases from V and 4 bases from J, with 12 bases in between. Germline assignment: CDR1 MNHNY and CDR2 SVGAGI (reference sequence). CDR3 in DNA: TGTGCCAGCAGTTATCCGGAGGGTACCACTGAAGCTTTCTTT. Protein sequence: CASSYPEGTTEAFF.

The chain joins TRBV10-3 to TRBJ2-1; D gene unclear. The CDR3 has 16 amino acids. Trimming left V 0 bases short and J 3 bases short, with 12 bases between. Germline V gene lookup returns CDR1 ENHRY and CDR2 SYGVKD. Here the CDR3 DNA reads TGTGCCATCAGTGAGTCATCTGGGCTTGTCTACAATGAGCAGTTCTTC. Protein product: CAISESSGLVYNEQFF.

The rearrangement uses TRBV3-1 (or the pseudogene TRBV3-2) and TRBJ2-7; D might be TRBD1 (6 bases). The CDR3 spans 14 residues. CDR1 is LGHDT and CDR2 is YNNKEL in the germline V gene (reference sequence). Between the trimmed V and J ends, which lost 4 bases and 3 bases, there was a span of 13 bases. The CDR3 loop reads CASSLFGQSYEQYV. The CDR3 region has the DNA TGTGCCAGCAGCCTTTTTGGACAGAGCTACGAGCAGTACGTC.

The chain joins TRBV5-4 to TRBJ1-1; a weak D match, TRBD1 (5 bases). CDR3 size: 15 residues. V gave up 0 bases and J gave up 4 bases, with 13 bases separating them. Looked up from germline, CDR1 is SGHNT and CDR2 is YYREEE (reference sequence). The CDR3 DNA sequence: TGTGCCAGCAGCTTGGGGGCCAGGGAACGCACTGAAGCTTTCTTT. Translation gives CASSLGARERTEAFF.

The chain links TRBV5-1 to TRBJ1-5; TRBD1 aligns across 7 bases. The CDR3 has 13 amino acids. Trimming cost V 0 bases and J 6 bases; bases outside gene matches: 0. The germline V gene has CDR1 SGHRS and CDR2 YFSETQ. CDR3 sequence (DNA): TGCGCCAGCAGCTTGGGGGACAGTCAGCCCCAGCATTTT. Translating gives CASSLGDSQPQHF.

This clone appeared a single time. CDR3 sequence reads: CASSTTGTQGTEAFF. CDR3 bases: TGCGCCAGCAGCACCACCGGGACACAAGGCACTGAAGCTTTCTTT. The V and J genes are TRBV5-1 and TRBJ1-1, with D tentatively TRBD1 (6 bases). Germline V gene lookup returns CDR1 SGHRS and CDR2 YFSETQ. The CDR3 is 15 amino acids. V gave up 4 bases and J gave up 4 bases, with 17 bases separating them.

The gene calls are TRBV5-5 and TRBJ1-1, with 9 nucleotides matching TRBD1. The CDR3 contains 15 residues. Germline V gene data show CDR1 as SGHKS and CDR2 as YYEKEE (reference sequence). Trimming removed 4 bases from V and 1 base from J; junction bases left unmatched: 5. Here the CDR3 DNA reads TGTGCCAGCAGCCGGGACAGGGTTCGGAACACTGAAGCTTTCTTT. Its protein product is CASSRDRVRNTEAFF.

This chain's CDR3 is CASSLFESGETQYF. The CDR3 DNA reads TGTGCCAGCAGCTTATTCGAGTCGGGAGAGACCCAGTACTTC. The chain joins TRBV13 to TRBJ2-5; D is ambiguous. This CDR3 contains 14 residues. CDR1 is PRHDT, CDR2 FYEKMQ, per germline (reference sequence). Trimming pared 2 bases from V and 4 bases from J, leaving 11 bases between.

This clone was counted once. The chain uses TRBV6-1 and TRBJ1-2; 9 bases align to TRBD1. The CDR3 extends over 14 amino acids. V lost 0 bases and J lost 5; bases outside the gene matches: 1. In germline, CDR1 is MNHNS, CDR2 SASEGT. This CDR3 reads CASSEAGTGYGYTF. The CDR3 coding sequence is TGTGCCAGCAGTGAAGCAGGGACAGGGTATGGCTACACCTTC.

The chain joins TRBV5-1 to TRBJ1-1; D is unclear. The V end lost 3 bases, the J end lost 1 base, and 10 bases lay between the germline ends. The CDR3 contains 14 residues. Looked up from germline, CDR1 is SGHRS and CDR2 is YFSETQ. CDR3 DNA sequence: TGCGCCAGCAGCTGGCGTCCGGGGAACACTGAAGCTTTCTTT. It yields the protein CASSWRPGNTEAFF.

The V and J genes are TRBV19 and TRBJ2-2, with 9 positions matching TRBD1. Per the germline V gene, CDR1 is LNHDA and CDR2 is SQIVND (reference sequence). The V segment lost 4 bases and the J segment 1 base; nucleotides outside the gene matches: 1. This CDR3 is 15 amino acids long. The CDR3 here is CASSRGQGNTGELFF. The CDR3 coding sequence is TGTGCCAGTAGTAGGGGACAGGGGAACACCGGGGAGCTGTTTTTT.

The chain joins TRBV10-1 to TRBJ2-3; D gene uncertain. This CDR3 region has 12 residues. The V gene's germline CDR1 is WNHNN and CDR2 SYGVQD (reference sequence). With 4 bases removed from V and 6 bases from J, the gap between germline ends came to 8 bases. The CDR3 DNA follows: TGCGCCAGCAGTGGAACACCCGATACGCAGTATTTT. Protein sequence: CASSGTPDTQYF.

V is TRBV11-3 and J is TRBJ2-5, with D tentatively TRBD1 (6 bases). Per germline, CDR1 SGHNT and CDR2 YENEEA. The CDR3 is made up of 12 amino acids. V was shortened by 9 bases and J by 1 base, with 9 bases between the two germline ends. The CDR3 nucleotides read TGTGCCAGTCAGGGGTTCCAAGAGACCCAGTACTTC. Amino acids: CASQGFQETQYF.

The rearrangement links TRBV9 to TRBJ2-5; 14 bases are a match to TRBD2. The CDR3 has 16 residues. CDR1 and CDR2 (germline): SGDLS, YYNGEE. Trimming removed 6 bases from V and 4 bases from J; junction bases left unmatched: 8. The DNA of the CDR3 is TGTGCCAGCACCCCGGGACTAGCGGGGGTGGGAGAGACCCAGTACTTC. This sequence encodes CASTPGLAGVGETQYF.

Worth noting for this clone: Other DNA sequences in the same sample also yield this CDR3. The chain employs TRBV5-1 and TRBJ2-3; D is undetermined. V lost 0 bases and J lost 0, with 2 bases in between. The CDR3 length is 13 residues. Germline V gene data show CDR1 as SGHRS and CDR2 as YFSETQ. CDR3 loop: CASSLASTDTQYF. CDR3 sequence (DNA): TGCGCCAGCAGCTTGGCTAGCACAGATACGCAGTATTTT.

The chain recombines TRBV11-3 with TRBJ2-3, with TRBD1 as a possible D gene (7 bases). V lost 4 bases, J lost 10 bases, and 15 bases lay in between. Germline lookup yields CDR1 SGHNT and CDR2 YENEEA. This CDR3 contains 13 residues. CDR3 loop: CASSSGGMVAQYF. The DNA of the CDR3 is TGTGCCAGCAGCTCAGGGGGGATGGTGGCGCAGTATTTT.

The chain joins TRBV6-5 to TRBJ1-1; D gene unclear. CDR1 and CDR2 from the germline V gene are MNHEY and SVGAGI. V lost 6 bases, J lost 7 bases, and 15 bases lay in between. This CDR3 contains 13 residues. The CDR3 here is CASRGYGLIEAFF. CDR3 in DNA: TGTGCCAGCAGGGGGTACGGACTTATTGAAGCTTTCTTT.

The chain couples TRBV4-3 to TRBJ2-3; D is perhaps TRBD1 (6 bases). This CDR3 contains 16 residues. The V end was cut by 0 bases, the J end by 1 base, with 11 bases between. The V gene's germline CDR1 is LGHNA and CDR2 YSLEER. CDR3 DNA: TGCGCCAGCAGCCAAGATCAGGGGCGGGGCACAGATACGCAGTATTTT. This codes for CASSQDQGRGTDTQYF.

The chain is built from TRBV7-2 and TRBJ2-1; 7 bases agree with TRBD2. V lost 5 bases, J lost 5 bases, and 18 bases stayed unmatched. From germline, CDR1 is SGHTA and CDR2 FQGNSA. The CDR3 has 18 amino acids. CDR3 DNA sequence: TGTGCCAGCAGCCCAAACCCCCCGGGGGGTGGTTTCGACAATGAGCAGTTCTTC. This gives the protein CASSPNPPGGGFDNEQFF.

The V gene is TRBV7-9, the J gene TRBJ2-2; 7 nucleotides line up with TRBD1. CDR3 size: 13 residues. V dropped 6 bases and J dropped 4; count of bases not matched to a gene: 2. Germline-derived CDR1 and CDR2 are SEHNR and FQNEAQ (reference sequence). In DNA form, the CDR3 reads TGTGCCAGCAGTGAGGGGGCCACCGGGGAGCTGTTTTTT. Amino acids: CASSEGATGELFF. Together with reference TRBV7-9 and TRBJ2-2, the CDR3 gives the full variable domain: DTGVSQNPRHKITKRGQNVTFRCDPISEHNRLYWYRQTLGQGPEFLTYFQNEAQLEKSRLLSDRFSAERPKGSFSTLEIQRTEQGDSAMYLCASSEGATGELFFGEGSRLTVL.

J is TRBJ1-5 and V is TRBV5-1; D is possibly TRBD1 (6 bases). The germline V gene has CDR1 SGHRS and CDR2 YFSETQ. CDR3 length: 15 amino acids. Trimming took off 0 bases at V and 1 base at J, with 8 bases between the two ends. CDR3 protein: CASSLDGQSNQPQHF. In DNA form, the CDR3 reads TGCGCCAGCAGCTTGGACGGACAGAGCAATCAGCCCCAGCATTTT.

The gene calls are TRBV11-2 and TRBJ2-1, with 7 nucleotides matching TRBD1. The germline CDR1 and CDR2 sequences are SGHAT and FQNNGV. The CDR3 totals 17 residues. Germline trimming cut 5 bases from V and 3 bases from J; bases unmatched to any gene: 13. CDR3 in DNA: TGTGCCAGCAGCCCTACAGCTAAGACAGGGAACTACAATGAGCAGTTCTTC. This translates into CASSPTAKTGNYNEQFF.

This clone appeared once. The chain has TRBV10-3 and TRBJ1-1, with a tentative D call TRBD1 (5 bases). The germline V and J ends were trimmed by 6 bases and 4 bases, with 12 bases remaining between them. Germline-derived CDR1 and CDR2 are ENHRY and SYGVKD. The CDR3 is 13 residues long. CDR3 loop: CAIRTSGSTEAFF. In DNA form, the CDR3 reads TGTGCCATCAGAACCTCAGGGTCCACTGAAGCTTTCTTT.

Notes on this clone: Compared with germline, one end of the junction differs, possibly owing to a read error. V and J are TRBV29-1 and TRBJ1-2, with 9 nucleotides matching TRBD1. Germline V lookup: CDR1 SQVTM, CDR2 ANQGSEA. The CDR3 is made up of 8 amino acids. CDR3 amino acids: CSVTGGGF. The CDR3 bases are TGCAGCGTTACAGGGGGCGGCTTC. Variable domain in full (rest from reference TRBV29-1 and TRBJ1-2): SAVISQKPSRDICQRGTSLTIQCQVDSQVTMMFWYRQQPGQSLTLIATANQGSEATYESGFVIDKFPISRPNLTFSTLTVSNMSPEDSSIYLCSVTGGGFGSGTRLTVV.

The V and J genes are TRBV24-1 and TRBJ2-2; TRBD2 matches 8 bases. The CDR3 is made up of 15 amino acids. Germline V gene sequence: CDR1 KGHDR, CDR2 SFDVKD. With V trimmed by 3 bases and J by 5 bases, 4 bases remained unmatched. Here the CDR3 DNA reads TGTGCCACCAGTGATGCGGGGGGCCAAACCGGGGAGCTGTTTTTT. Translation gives CATSDAGGQTGELFF.

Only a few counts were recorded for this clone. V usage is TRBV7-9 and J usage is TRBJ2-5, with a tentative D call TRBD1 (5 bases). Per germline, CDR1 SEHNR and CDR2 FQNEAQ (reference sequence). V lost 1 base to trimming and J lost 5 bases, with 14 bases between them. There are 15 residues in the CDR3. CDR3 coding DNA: TGTGCCAGCAGCTTAGTGGAAGCAGGGCGGGAGACCCAGTACTTC. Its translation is CASSLVEAGRETQYF. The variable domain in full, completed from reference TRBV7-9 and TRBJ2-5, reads DTGVSQNPRHKITKRGQNVTFRCDPISEHNRLYWYRQTLGQGPEFLTYFQNEAQLEKSRLLSDRFSAERPKGSFSTLEIQRTEQGDSAMYLCASSLVEAGRETQYFGPGTRLLVL.